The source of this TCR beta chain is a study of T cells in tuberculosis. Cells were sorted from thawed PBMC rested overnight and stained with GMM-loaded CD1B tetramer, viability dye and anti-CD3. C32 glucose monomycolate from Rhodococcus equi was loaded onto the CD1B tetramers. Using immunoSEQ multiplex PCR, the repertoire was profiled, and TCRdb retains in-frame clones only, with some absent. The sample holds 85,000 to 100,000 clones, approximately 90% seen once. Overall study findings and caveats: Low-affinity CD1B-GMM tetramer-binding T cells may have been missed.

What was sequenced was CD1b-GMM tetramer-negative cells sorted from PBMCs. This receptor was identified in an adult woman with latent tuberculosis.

In nucleotides, the CDR3 is TGCGCCAGCAGCCAGGGGGGACTAGCGGGGACCTACAATGAGCAGTTCTTC. Translation gives CASSQGGLAGTYNEQFF. V gene TRBV4-1 combines with J gene TRBJ2-1; 13 nucleotides agree with TRBD2. The CDR3 has 17 amino acids. After removal of 3 bases from V and 2 bases from J, the junction contained 4 bases not matched to a gene. CDR1 is MGHRA and CDR2 is YSYEKL in the germline V gene.